These 12 T cell receptor beta chains share one sample of origin, sequenced in a study of beta chain features in type 1 diabetes. General study points: Shorter TCRB CDR3s, moderately but significantly so, marked every one of the four CD4+ subsets in Type 1 diabetes patients.

Since all of the isolated RNA was reverse transcribed, expressed TCRB transcripts were what got sequenced. Libraries were prepared by immunoSEQ multiplex PCR; TCRdb keeps only in-frame clonotypes and omits some of them. The sample includes roughly 100,000 clones, 25% to 35% seen only once; the top ten take under 0.55%. These TCRs' antigens remain unknown. The sequencing sample was made of central memory CD4+ T cells from blood. These receptors were taken from a woman between 18 and 29 years old with type 1 diabetes.

J is TRBJ2-1 and V is TRBV9; possibly TRBD2 for D (5 bases). Germline CDR1 reads SGDLS; CDR2 reads YYNGEE. V shed 0 bases and J shed 0 bases, with 7 bases lying between them. There are 15 residues in the CDR3. The CDR3 reads CASSVEAASYNEQFF. In DNA, the CDR3 is TGTGCCAGCAGCGTAGAAGCGGCCTCCTACAATGAGCAGTTCTTC.

This clone was seen a few times. The chain combines TRBV2 with TRBJ1-2, with a tentative D call TRBD1 (5 bases). Germline V CDR1 and CDR2: SNHLY, FYNNEI. V was pared by 6 bases and J by 4 bases, with 12 bases between. The CDR3 is 13 residues long. CDR3 sequence (DNA): TGTGCCAGCAGGTCAACAGGACCCTATGGCTACACCTTC. Translated, it gives CASRSTGPYGYTF.

The genes are TRBV5-6 and TRBJ2-3; weak D call: TRBD1 (5 bases). Germline V gene data show CDR1 as SGHDT and CDR2 as YYEEEE. The CDR3 runs to 14 residues. V was clipped by 0 bases and J by 4 bases, with 9 bases between them. DNA for the CDR3: TGTGCCAGCAGCTTGGATCAGGGTTCAGATACGCAGTATTTT. Amino acids: CASSLDQGSDTQYF.

This clone was recorded a few times. The J gene is TRBJ2-5, the V gene TRBV18, with 7 bases lining up with TRBD2. CDR3 length: 17 amino acids. Germline V gene sequence: CDR1 KGHSH, CDR2 LQKENI. V dropped 1 base and J dropped 2; count of bases not matched to a gene: 10. CDR3 protein: CASSPQSGLNLQETQYF. The CDR3, as DNA: TGTGCCAGCTCACCACAGTCGGGACTAAATTTACAAGAGACCCAGTACTTC.

This clone turned up a few times. The V gene is TRBV20-1, the J gene TRBJ1-1; D is uncertain. This CDR3 comprises 11 residues. The V gene's germline CDR1 is DFQATT and CDR2 SNEGSKA (reference sequence). The V end was cut by 5 bases, the J end by 7 bases, with 11 bases between. The CDR3 sequence is CSAPTEREAFF. The CDR3 bases are TGCAGTGCTCCGACCGAGCGTGAAGCTTTCTTT.

V is TRBV5-6 and J is TRBJ1-4; D is unclear. The CDR3 totals 15 residues. Trimming left V 0 bases short and J 0 bases short, with 6 bases between. Looked up from germline, CDR1 is SGHDT and CDR2 is YYEEEE. The CDR3 region has the DNA TGTGCCAGCAGCTTGGCTGGCTCAACTAATGAAAAACTGTTTTTT. Amino acids: CASSLAGSTNEKLFF. The full variable domain, completed using reference TRBV5-6 and TRBJ1-4, is DAGVTQSPTHLIKTRGQQVTLRCSPKSGHDTVSWYQQALGQGPQFIFQYYEEEERQRGNFPDRFSGHQFPNYSSELNVNALLLGDSALYLCASSLAGSTNEKLFFGSGTQLSVL.

CDR3 sequence: CASSGAGTGDTEAFF. DNA of the CDR3: TGTGCCAGCAGCGGAGCCGGGACAGGGGACACTGAAGCTTTCTTT. The gene calls are TRBV6-5 and TRBJ1-1; 10 bases agree with TRBD1. This CDR3 has 15 amino acids. Germline V CDR1 and CDR2: MNHEY, SVGAGI. J was trimmed by 3 bases and V by 6 bases; bases with no gene match: 7.

This clone has just a few counts. This chain uses TRBV30 with TRBJ1-1; D unclear. The germline V gene has CDR1 GTSNPN and CDR2 SVGIG (reference sequence). V was cut by 3 bases and J by 4 bases, with 12 bases left in between. This CDR3 spans 13 amino acids. CDR3 region: CAWSGRSSTEAFF. Written as DNA, the CDR3 is TGTGCCTGGAGCGGTAGAAGTTCCACTGAAGCTTTCTTT. The entire variable domain, with the rest obtained from reference TRBV30 and TRBJ1-1, is as follows: SQTIHQWPATLVQPVGSPLSLECTVEGTSNPNLYWYRQAAGRGLQLLFYSVGIGQISSEVPQNLSASRPQDRQFILSSKKLLLSDSGFYLCAWSGRSSTEAFFGQGTRLTVV.

J is TRBJ2-3 and V is TRBV11-2; weak D call: TRBD1 (6 bases). Looked up from germline, CDR1 is SGHAT and CDR2 is FQNNGV. V lost 1 base, J lost 2 bases, and 13 bases lay in between. CDR3 length equals 16 residues. The CDR3 DNA sequence: TGTGCCAGCAGCTTAGCAGGGGCAGGATCCACAGATACGCAGTATTTT. This gives the protein CASSLAGAGSTDTQYF.

The sample holds a few counts of this clone. The chain carries TRBV7-3 and TRBJ2-1, with 10 bases fitting TRBD1. This CDR3 has 17 amino acids. The germline CDR1 and CDR2 sequences are SGHTA and FQGTGA. The ends lost 4 bases at V and 3 bases at J; junction bases unmatched: 9. The CDR3 protein is CASSYEAGQGNYNEQFF. CDR3 coding DNA: TGTGCCAGCAGCTATGAGGCGGGACAGGGGAACTACAATGAGCAGTTCTTC.

In its sample, this clone was seen a few times. The rearrangement uses TRBV2 and TRBJ2-7; a possible D gene is TRBD1 (6 bases). V lost 8 bases, J lost 0 bases, and 8 bases lay in between. The V gene's germline CDR1 is SNHLY and CDR2 FYNNEI. The CDR3 totals 12 residues. In nucleotides, the CDR3 is TGTGCCAGCCGGGACAACTCCTACGAGCAGTACTTC. It is translated as CASRDNSYEQYF. Using reference TRBV2 and TRBJ2-7 for the parts outside the CDR3, the full variable domain is EPEVTQTPSHQVTQMGQEVILRCVPISNHLYFYWYRQILGQKVEFLVSFYNNEISEKSEIFDDQFSVERPDGSNFTLKIRSTKLEDSAMYFCASRDNSYEQYFGPGTRLTVT.

This clone appeared a few times. Other DNA sequences in this sample translate to the same CDR3. The genes are TRBV10-2 and TRBJ1-2; a weak D match, TRBD1 (6 bases). The CDR3 is made up of 15 amino acids. Trimming took off 0 bases at V and 0 bases at J, with 8 bases between the two ends. Germline assignment: CDR1 WSHSY and CDR2 SAAADI. The CDR3 spells CASSESQGTNYGYTF. For the CDR3, the DNA is TGCGCCAGCAGTGAGTCACAGGGAACTAACTATGGCTACACCTTC.